This TCR beta chain was recorded in a study of T-cell memory formation after mild COVID-19. V was clipped by 3 bases and J by 8 bases; unmatched bases: 9. The CDR3 covers 14 residues. From germline, CDR1 is MNHEY and CDR2 SMNVEV (reference sequence). A 5'RACE reaction primed in the constant segment made cDNA libraries of TCR alpha and TCR beta, and these carried sample barcodes and UMIs. TCRdb reprocessed the 5' RACE reads with MiXCR, giving one entry per CDR3 protein. The sample includes some 410,000 distinct CDR3 sequences, 20% to 25% of them seen just once. The chain couples TRBV27 to TRBJ1-2, with 7 bases matching TRBD1. This receptor was taken from an adult woman who had mild COVID-19 (a few samples of this study predate the infection). Cell type and time point are not known. Sequencing input: PBMCs or a T cell subset sorted from them (not recorded which). The chain's CDR3 is CASSLHTGVGGYTF. CDR3 nucleotides: TGTGCCAGCAGTTTGCATACAGGGGTGGGAGGCTACACCTTC.